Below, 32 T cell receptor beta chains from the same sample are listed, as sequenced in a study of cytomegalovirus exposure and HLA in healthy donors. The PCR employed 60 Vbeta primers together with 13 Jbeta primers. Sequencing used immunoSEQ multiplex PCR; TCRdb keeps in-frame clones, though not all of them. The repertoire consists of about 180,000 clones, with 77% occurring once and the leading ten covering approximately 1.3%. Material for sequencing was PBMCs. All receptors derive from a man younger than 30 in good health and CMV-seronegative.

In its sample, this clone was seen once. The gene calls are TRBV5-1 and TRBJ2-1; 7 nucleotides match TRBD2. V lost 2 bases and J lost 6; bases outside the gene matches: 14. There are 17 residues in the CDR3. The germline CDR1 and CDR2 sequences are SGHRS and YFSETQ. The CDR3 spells CASSFSREGLKGNEQFF. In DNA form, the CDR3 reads TGCGCCAGCAGCTTCTCGAGGGAGGGCCTAAAGGGCAATGAGCAGTTCTTC.

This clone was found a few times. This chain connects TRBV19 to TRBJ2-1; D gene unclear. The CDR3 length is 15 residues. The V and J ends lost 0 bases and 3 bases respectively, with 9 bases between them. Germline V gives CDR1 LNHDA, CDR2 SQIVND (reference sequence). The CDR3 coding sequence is TGTGCCAGTAGTATAGATCTAGAACACTACAATGAGCAGTTCTTC. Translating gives CASSIDLEHYNEQFF.

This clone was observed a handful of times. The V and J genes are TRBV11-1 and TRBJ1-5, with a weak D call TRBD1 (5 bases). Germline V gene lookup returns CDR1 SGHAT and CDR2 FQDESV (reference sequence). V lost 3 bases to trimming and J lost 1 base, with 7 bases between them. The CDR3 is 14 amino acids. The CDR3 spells CASSLGGSNQPQHF. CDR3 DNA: TGTGCCAGCAGCTTGGGGGGAAGCAATCAGCCCCAGCATTTT.

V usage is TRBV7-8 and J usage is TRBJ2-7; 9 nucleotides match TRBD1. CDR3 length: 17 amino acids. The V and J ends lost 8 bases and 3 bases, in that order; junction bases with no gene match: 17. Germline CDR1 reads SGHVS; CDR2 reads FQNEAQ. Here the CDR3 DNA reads TGTGCCAGCCCCTTAGTCACGGGACAGGGTTTGCGCTACGAGCAGTACTTC. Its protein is CASPLVTGQGLRYEQYF. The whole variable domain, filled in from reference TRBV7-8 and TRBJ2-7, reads GAGVSQSPRYKVAKRGQDVALRCDPISGHVSLFWYQQALGQGPEFLTYFQNEAQLDKSGLPSDRFFAERPEGSVSTLKIQRTQQEDSAVYLCASPLVTGQGLRYEQYFGPGTRLTVT.

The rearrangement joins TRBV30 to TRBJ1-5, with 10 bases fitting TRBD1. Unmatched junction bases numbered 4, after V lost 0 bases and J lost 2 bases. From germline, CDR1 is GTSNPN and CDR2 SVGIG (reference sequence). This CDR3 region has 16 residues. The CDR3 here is CAWSVRGTGGNQPQHF. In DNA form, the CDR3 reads TGTGCCTGGAGTGTACGAGGGACAGGGGGCAATCAGCCCCAGCATTTT. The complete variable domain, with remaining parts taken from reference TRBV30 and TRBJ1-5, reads SQTIHQWPATLVQPVGSPLSLECTVEGTSNPNLYWYRQAAGRGLQLLFYSVGIGQISSEVPQNLSASRPQDRQFILSSKKLLLSDSGFYLCAWSVRGTGGNQPQHFGDGTRLSIL.

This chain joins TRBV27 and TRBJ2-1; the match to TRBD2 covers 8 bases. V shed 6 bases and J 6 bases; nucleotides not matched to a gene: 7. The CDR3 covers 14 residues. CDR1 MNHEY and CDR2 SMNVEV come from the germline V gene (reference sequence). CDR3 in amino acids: CASSQGLAANEQFF. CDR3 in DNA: TGTGCCAGCAGCCAAGGACTAGCTGCCAATGAGCAGTTCTTC.

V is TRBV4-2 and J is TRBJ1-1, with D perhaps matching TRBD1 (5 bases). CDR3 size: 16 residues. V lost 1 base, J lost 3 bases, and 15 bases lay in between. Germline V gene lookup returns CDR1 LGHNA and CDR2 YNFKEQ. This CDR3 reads CASSQVFGAKDTEAFF. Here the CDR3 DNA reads TGTGCCAGCAGCCAAGTATTTGGGGCAAAGGACACTGAAGCTTTCTTT.

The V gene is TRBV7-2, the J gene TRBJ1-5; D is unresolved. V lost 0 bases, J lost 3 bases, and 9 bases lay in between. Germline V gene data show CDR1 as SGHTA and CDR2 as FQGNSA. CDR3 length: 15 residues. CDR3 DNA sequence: TGTGCCAGCAGCTTAGCGTACAGCTTCAATCAGCCCCAGCATTTT. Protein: CASSLAYSFNQPQHF.

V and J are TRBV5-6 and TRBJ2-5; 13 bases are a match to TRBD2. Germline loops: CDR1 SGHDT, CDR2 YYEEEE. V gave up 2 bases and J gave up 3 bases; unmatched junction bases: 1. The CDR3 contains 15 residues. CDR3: CASSFGLAGEETQYF. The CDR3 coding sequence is TGTGCCAGCAGCTTCGGACTAGCGGGGGAAGAGACCCAGTACTTC.

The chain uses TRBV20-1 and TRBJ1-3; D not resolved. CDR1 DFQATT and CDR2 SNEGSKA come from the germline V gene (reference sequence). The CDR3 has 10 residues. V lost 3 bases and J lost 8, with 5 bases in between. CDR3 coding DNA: TGCAGTGCTAGGGGAGACACCATATATTTT. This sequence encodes CSARGDTIYF.

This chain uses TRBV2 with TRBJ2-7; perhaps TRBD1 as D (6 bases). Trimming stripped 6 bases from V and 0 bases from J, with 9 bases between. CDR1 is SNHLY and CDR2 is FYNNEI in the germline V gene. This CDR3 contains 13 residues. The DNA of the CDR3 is TGTGCCAGCAGGGGACATTTCTCCTACGAGCAGTACTTC. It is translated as CASRGHFSYEQYF.

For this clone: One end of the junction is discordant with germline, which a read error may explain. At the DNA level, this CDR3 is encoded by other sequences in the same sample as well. The CDR3: CASMPRSGVDGYTF. The CDR3 DNA follows: TGTGCCAGCATGCCGAGGTCGGGAGTCGATGGCTACACTTTC. The chain carries TRBV7-2 and TRBJ1-2; no clear D. The CDR3 runs 14 residues. The germline V gene encodes CDR1 SGHTA and CDR2 FQGNSA.

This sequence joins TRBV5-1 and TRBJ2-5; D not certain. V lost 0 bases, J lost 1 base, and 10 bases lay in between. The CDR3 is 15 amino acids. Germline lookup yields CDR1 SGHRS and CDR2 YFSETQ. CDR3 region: CASSLGVQVQETQYF. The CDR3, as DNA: TGCGCCAGCAGCTTGGGGGTCCAGGTCCAAGAGACCCAGTACTTC.

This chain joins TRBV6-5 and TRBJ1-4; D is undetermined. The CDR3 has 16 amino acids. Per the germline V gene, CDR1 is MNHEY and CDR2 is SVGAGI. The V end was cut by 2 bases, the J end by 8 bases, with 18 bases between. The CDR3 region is CASSYGVAGLGEKLFF. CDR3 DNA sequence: TGTGCCAGCAGTTACGGAGTGGCTGGTCTCGGGGAAAAACTGTTTTTT.

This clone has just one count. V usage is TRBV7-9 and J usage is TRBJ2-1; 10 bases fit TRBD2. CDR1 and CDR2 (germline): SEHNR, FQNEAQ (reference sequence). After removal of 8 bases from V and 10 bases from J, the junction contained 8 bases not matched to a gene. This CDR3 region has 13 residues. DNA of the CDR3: TGTGCCAGCGATCTAGCGGGGGCCCTCGAGCAGTTCTTC. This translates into CASDLAGALEQFF.

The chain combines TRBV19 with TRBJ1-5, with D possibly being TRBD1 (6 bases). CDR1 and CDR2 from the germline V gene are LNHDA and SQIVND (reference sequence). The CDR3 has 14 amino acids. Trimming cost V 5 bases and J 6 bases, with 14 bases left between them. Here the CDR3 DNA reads TGTGCCAGTAGTTATCGGTCAGGGGCTCAGCCCCAGCATTTT. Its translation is CASSYRSGAQPQHF.

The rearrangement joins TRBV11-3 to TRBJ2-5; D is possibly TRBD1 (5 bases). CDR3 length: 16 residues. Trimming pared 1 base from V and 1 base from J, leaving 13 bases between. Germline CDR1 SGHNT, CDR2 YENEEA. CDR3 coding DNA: TGTGCCAGCAGCTTAGGGATTGCAGGGTCCCAAGAGACCCAGTACTTC. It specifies CASSLGIAGSQETQYF.

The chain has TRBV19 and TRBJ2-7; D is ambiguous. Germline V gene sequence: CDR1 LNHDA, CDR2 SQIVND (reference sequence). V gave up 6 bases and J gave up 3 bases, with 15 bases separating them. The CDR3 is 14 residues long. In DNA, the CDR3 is TGTGCCAGTAGCCGTCAACGATCTAACTACGAGCAGTACTTC. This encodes CASSRQRSNYEQYF.

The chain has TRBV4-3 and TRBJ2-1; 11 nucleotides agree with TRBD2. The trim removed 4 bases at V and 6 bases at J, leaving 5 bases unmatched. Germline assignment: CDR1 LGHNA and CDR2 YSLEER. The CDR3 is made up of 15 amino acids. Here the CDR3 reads CASSRGTSGFNEQFF. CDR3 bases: TGCGCCAGCAGCCGAGGGACTAGCGGATTCAATGAGCAGTTCTTC.

Here the CDR3 reads CASTLLGRVNTEAFF. CDR3 bases: TGTGCCAGCACCCTCCTCGGCAGGGTGAACACTGAAGCTTTCTTT. This rearrangement joins TRBV5-6 to TRBJ1-1, with D perhaps matching TRBD1 (5 bases). V was shortened by 6 bases and J by 0 bases, with 15 bases between the two germline ends. Germline V gene lookup returns CDR1 SGHDT and CDR2 YYEEEE. The CDR3 length is 15 residues.

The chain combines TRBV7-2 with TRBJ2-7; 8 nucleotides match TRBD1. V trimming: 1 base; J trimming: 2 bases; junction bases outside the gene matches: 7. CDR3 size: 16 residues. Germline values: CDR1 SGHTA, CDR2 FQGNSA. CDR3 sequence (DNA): TGTGCCAGCAGCTTAGTGTTCGCACAGGGGGCCTACGAGCAGTACTTC. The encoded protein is CASSLVFAQGAYEQYF.

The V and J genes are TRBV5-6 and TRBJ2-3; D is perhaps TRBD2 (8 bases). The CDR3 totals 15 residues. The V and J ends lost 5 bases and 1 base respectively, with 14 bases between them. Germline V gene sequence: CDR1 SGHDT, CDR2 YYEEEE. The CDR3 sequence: CASRPGGGGTDTQYF. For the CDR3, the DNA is TGTGCCAGCAGGCCGGGAGGGGGCGGCACAGATACGCAGTATTTT.

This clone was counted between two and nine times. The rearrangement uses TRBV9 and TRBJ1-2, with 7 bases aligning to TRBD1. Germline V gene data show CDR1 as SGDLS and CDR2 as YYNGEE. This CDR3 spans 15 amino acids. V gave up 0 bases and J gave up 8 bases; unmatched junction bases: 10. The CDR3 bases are TGTGCCAGCAGCGTAGGGACAGGCTCCGGGAGCGGCTACACCTTC. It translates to CASSVGTGSGSGYTF.

The CDR3 sequence: CASSSDRRYYEQYF. As DNA, the CDR3 is TGTGCCAGCAGCTCGGACAGGCGTTACTACGAGCAGTACTTC. This chain joins TRBV7-2 and TRBJ2-5, with TRBD1 matching 7 bases. The DNA end lines up better with TRBJ2-7; the J call may be wrong. Germline loops: CDR1 SGHTA, CDR2 FQGNSA. The length of the CDR3 is 14 residues.

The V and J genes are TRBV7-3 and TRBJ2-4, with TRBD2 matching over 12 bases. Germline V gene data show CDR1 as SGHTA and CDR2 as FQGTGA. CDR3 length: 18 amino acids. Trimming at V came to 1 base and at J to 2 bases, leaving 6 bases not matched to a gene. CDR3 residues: CASSLILAGGRSKNIQYF. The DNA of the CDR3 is TGTGCCAGCAGCTTAATCCTAGCGGGGGGGCGCTCCAAAAACATTCAGTACTTC.

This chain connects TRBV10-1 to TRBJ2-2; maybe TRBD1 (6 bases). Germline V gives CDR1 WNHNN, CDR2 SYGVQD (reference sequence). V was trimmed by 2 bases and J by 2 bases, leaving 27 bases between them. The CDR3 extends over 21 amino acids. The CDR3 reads CASSEGKQGADAAANTGELFF. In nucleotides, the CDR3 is TGCGCCAGCAGTGAGGGGAAACAGGGTGCGGATGCCGCTGCTAACACCGGGGAGCTGTTTTTT.

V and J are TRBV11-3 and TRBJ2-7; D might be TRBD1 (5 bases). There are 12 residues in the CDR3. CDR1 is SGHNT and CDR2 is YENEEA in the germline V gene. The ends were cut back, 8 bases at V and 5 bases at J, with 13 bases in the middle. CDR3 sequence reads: CASPGSANEQYF. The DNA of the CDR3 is TGTGCCAGCCCAGGGTCAGCGAACGAGCAGTACTTC.

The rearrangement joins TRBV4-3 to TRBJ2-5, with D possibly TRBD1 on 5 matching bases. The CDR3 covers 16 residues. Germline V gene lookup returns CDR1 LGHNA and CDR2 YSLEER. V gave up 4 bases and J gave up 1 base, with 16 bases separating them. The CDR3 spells CASSPRPRQSQETQYF. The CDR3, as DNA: TGCGCCAGCAGCCCAAGGCCTAGACAGTCCCAAGAGACCCAGTACTTC.

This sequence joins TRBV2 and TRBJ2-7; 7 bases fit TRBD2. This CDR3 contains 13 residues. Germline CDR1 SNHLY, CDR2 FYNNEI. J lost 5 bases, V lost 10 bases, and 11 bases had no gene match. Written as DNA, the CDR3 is TGTGCCACCCGTACTAGCGAGGCCAACGAGCAGTACTTC. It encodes CATRTSEANEQYF.

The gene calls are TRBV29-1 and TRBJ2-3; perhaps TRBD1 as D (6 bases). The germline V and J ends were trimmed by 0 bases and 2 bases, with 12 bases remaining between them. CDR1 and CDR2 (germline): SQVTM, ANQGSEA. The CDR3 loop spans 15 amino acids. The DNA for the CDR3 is TGCAGCGTTGAAGATCCAGGGACATACACAGATACGCAGTATTTT. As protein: CSVEDPGTYTDTQYF.

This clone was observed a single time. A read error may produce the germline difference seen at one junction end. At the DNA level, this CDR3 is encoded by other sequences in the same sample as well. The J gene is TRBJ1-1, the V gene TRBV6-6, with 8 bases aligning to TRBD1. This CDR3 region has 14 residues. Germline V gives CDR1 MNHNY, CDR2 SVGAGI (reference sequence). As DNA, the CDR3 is TGTGCCAGCAGTTTGGACAGGGCGAATCGTGTGTCTCTCTTT. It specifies CASSLDRANRVSLF.

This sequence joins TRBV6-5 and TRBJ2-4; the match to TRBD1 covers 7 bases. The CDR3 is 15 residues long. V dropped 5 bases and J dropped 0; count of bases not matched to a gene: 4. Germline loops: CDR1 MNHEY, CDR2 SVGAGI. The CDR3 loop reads CASSPGTAAKNIQYF. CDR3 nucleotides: TGTGCCAGCAGTCCGGGGACAGCAGCCAAAAACATTCAGTACTTC.